Listed here are 3 T cell receptor beta chains from one sample, sequenced in a study of T cells in Graves' hyperthyroidism and ophthalmopathy. There were TCR beta CDR3 regions amplified from RNA transcripts. During a first-round RT-PCR of the TCR CDR3, the HTBI primer set was used. TCRdb reanalysed the multiplex PCR reads using MiXCR and keeps one entry per CDR3 protein. The table has around 660,000 distinct CDR3 sequences, nearly 45% seen once; the top ten hold more than 7%. Sequenced input: peripheral blood or thyroid tissue (not recorded which). These receptors were obtained from an adult man with Graves' disease, either hyperthyroidism or ophthalmopathy (not recorded which).

Only a few counts were recorded for this clonotype. V gene TRBV9 combines with J gene TRBJ2-7; no clear D. Germline V gives CDR1 SGDLS, CDR2 YYNGEE. V lost 1 base to trimming and J lost 3 bases, with 11 bases between them. This CDR3 is 14 amino acids long. The CDR3 DNA is TGTGCCAGCAGCGTATCGCCCAGAGACTACGAGCAGTACTTC. Amino acids: CASSVSPRDYEQYF.

The genes are TRBV20-1 and TRBJ1-2; TRBD1 matches 7 bases. Germline assignment: CDR1 DFQATT and CDR2 SNEGSKA (reference sequence). The ends lost 6 bases at V and 4 bases at J; junction bases unmatched: 8. The CDR3 length is 13 residues. CDR3 in amino acids: CSAIGQEGYGYTF. In nucleotides, the CDR3 is TGCAGTGCCATCGGACAGGAAGGCTATGGCTACACCTTC.

The sample holds many counts of this clonotype. The chain has TRBV7-8 and TRBJ1-2, with D unclear. CDR1 and CDR2 (germline): SGHVS, FQNEAQ. V lost 4 bases, J lost 4 bases, and 10 bases lay in between. The CDR3 is made up of 13 amino acids. The CDR3 DNA reads as TGTGCCAGCAGCTCCCGGGATCGCTATGGCTACACCTTC. This codes for CASSSRDRYGYTF.